Listed here are 26 T cell receptor beta chains from one sample, sequenced in a study of post-analysis software for immune sequencing data. Findings and caveats of the study: Among 5 or 6 TRBV segments more frequent in patients than controls were TRBV5-6, TRBV5-1 and TRBV20-1.

Built from TCR beta cDNA, the libraries had unique molecular identifiers in them. TCRdb independently ran MiXCR on the PCR reads; one entry per CDR3 protein. The sample consists of about 430,000 distinct CDR3 sequences, 30% to 45% of them appearing once. Their recognized antigens are unknown. The source material was blood. All receptors come from a girl aged 2-15 years with multiple sclerosis.

This clonotype was picked up a small number of times. The chain is built from TRBV28 and TRBJ1-1, with D tentatively TRBD1 (6 bases). V was shortened by 5 bases and J by 0 bases, with 13 bases between the two germline ends. The germline CDR1 and CDR2 sequences are MDHEN and SYDVKM. The CDR3 runs to 15 residues. DNA for the CDR3: TGTGCCAGCAGTCCGTGGACAGTCATGAACACTGAAGCTTTCTTT. It encodes CASSPWTVMNTEAFF.

The chain couples TRBV4-3 to TRBJ2-7; D remains unclear. Trimming shortened V by 0 bases and J by 0 bases, and 15 bases separated the two germline ends. CDR1 and CDR2 from the germline V gene are LGHNA and YSLEER. CDR3 size: 17 residues. CDR3 sequence (DNA): TGCGCCAGCAGCCAAGACCCCCCCCGCGGAAGCTCCTACGAGCAGTACTTC. Translation gives CASSQDPPRGSSYEQYF.

This clonotype was counted between two and nine times. A read error may be the cause here, since a much bigger clone is one base away. J is TRBJ2-1 and V is TRBV7-8, with TRBD2 as a possible D gene (7 bases). The germline CDR1 and CDR2 sequences are SGHVS and FQNEAQ. This CDR3 has 16 residues. CDR3 sequence (DNA): TGTGCCGGCAGCTCGGGGGAGGGGGGGGAGAACAATGAGCAGTTCTTC. Protein product: CAGSSGEGGENNEQFF.

This CDR3 reads CSASHSNRESNQPQHF. The CDR3 nucleotides read TGCAGTGCTAGCCACTCAAACCGGGAAAGCAATCAGCCCCAGCATTTT. The V call is TRBV20-1, the J call TRBJ1-5, with D uncertain. The V end was cut by 3 bases, the J end by 1 base, with 16 bases between. This CDR3 has 16 residues. The V gene's germline CDR1 is DFQATT and CDR2 SNEGSKA (reference sequence).

This clonotype was found a few times. The CDR3, as DNA: TGCGCCAGCAGCTTTGGTACAGCTCGACTCACAGATACGCAGTATTTT. Its translation: CASSFGTARLTDTQYF. The chain links TRBV5-1 to TRBJ2-3, with D hard to call. V dropped 2 bases and J dropped 2 bases, with 15 bases sitting between them. In germline, CDR1 is SGHRS, CDR2 YFSETQ. The CDR3 loop spans 16 amino acids.

The chain recombines TRBV6-5 with TRBJ1-2, with a tentative D call TRBD1 (5 bases). Germline V CDR1 and CDR2: MNHEY, SVGAGI. Trimming left V 0 bases short and J 9 bases short, with 29 bases between. The CDR3 is 19 amino acids. The CDR3 DNA follows: TGTGCCAGCAGTTACTCCCCCCTCAGGGTGGGCAGAGATTGGGGTAGCTACACCTTC. As protein: CASSYSPLRVGRDWGSYTF.

V and J are TRBV7-9 and TRBJ1-2; D unresolved. V shed 1 base and J shed 5 bases, with 20 bases lying between them. The germline gives CDR1 SEHNR, CDR2 FQNEAQ (reference sequence). The CDR3 covers 17 residues. The chain's CDR3 is CASSLGLMAAPSYGYTF. In DNA, the CDR3 is TGTGCCAGCAGCTTAGGTCTAATGGCAGCTCCTAGTTATGGCTACACCTTC.

The chain employs TRBV28 and TRBJ2-1; 7 bases line up with TRBD2. CDR3 length: 16 residues. J lost 5 bases, V lost 5 bases, and 12 bases had no gene match. Germline values: CDR1 MDHEN, CDR2 SYDVKM. The chain's CDR3 is CASSPTGLVRHNEQFF. The CDR3 DNA follows: TGTGCCAGCAGTCCAACAGGACTAGTCCGGCACAATGAGCAGTTCTTC.

The chain joins TRBV5-8 to TRBJ2-1; D unresolved. This CDR3 has 15 amino acids. The V gene's germline CDR1 is SGHTS and CDR2 YDEGEE. The V end lost 0 bases, the J end lost 0 bases, and 7 bases lay between the germline ends. The CDR3 is CASSLAGRSYNEQFF. The CDR3 DNA reads TGTGCCAGCAGCTTGGCCGGGCGCTCCTACAATGAGCAGTTCTTC.

This rearrangement joins TRBV28 to TRBJ1-1, with D tentatively TRBD1 (5 bases). The germline V and J ends were trimmed by 8 bases and 4 bases, with 32 bases remaining between them. Germline CDR1 MDHEN, CDR2 SYDVKM. CDR3 length: 19 residues. The CDR3 DNA reads as TGTGCCAGCGGATTAGGGGCAGGGCCACTTGGGATGGACGGCACTGAAGCTTTCTTT. Its protein product is CASGLGAGPLGMDGTEAFF.

This clonotype was picked up a small number of times. This rearrangement joins TRBV28 to TRBJ2-7, with 8 bases fitting TRBD2. The CDR3 length is 16 residues. The V gene's germline CDR1 is MDHEN and CDR2 SYDVKM. V gave up 6 bases and J gave up 2 bases; unmatched junction bases: 12. The CDR3 bases are TGTGCCAGCAGGCCGGCCCCGGCAGCGGGAGCCTACGAGCAGTACTTC. Translating it yields CASRPAPAAGAYEQYF. Drawing the rest from reference TRBV28 and TRBJ2-7, the complete variable domain is DVKVTQSSRYLVKRTGEKVFLECVQDMDHENMFWYRQDPGLGLRLIYFSYDVKMKEKGDIPEGYSVSREKKERFSLILESASTNQTSMYLCASRPAPAAGAYEQYFGPGTRLTVT.

The chain couples TRBV7-2 to TRBJ2-3, with unresolved D. V dropped 1 base and J dropped 0 bases, with 8 bases sitting between them. CDR3 length: 15 amino acids. Per germline, CDR1 SGHTA and CDR2 FQGNSA. The CDR3 spells CASSLGCVSTDTQYF. The CDR3 nucleotides are TGTGCCAGCAGCTTAGGTTGCGTAAGCACAGATACGCAGTATTTT.

The rearrangement joins TRBV11-2 to TRBJ2-3; D remains ambiguous. The germline V and J ends were trimmed by 6 bases and 2 bases, with 12 bases remaining between them. There are 14 residues in the CDR3. Germline V CDR1 and CDR2: SGHAT, FQNNGV. This chain's CDR3 is CASSITQHTDTQYF. CDR3 nucleotides: TGTGCCAGCAGTATCACCCAGCACACAGATACGCAGTATTTT.

The V call is TRBV12-5, the J call TRBJ2-1; 9 nucleotides match TRBD2. The V gene end was trimmed by 0 bases and the J gene end by 4 bases; junction bases not matched to a gene: 4. Germline loops: CDR1 LGHNT, CDR2 FRNRAP. The CDR3 loop spans 16 amino acids. The CDR3 coding sequence is TGTGCTAGTGGTTTGGTCGTGAGCGGGAGGTACAATGAGCAGTTCTTC. The encoded protein is CASGLVVSGRYNEQFF.

V and J are TRBV6-5 and TRBJ1-5, with D perhaps matching TRBD1 (5 bases). This CDR3 contains 16 residues. The V end was cut by 0 bases, the J end by 6 bases, with 15 bases between. Germline CDR1 reads MNHEY; CDR2 reads SVGAGI. The CDR3 region is CASSYSSPPQGQPQHF. CDR3 coding DNA: TGTGCCAGCAGTTACTCGTCCCCCCCCCAGGGTCAGCCCCAGCATTTT.

This clonotype was counted between two and nine times. This chain joins TRBV5-1 and TRBJ2-1, with TRBD1 as a possible D gene (6 bases). The germline V and J ends were trimmed by 0 bases and 8 bases, with 15 bases remaining between them. Looked up from germline, CDR1 is SGHRS and CDR2 is YFSETQ. The CDR3 sequence is 15 residues long. Written as DNA, the CDR3 is TGCGCCAGCAGCTTGGTGCCAGGGGTTGTCGATGAGCAGTTCTTC. Residues: CASSLVPGVVDEQFF.

The chain couples TRBV10-2 to TRBJ1-1; no reliable D call. Per germline, CDR1 WSHSY and CDR2 SAAADI. The CDR3 has 14 amino acids. V lost 4 bases and J 4 bases, leaving 13 bases between the germline ends. The CDR3 DNA reads as TGCGCCAGCAGTGTCATGCGGGTTGGCACTGAAGCTTTCTTT. It encodes CASSVMRVGTEAFF.

The rearrangement links TRBV20-1 to TRBJ1-1; a possible D gene is TRBD1 (6 bases). The CDR3 sequence is 16 residues long. V lost 3 bases, J lost 3 bases, and 20 bases lay in between. CDR1 is DFQATT and CDR2 is SNEGSKA in the germline V gene (reference sequence). The CDR3 is CSASPTNAGEYTEAFF. Written as DNA, the CDR3 is TGCAGTGCTAGCCCAACAAACGCAGGGGAGTACACTGAAGCTTTCTTT.

The chain employs TRBV29-1 and TRBJ1-2; D call uncertain. V was cut by 3 bases and J by 2 bases, with 10 bases left in between. From germline, CDR1 is SQVTM and CDR2 ANQGSEA. CDR3 length: 13 amino acids. The CDR3 DNA sequence: TGCAGCGTTGAGCGGGCCGTCAACTATGGCTACACCTTC. It is translated as CSVERAVNYGYTF. The complete variable domain, with remaining parts taken from reference TRBV29-1 and TRBJ1-2, reads SAVISQKPSRDICQRGTSLTIQCQVDSQVTMMFWYRQQPGQSLTLIATANQGSEATYESGFVIDKFPISRPNLTFSTLTVSNMSPEDSSIYLCSVERAVNYGYTFGSGTRLTVV.

This chain joins TRBV28 and TRBJ2-1, with a tentative D call TRBD2 (6 bases). Trimming took off 8 bases at V and 4 bases at J, with 15 bases between the two ends. CDR1 is MDHEN, CDR2 SYDVKM, per germline. This CDR3 region has 14 residues. The CDR3 sequence is CASSWGLLYNEQFF. The CDR3 DNA sequence: TGTGCCAGCTCATGGGGACTTCTATACAATGAGCAGTTCTTC.

This clonotype was counted a few times. DNA for the CDR3: TGTGCCAGCAGTTACTCTACTAGCGGGGTTTCGAGTGAGCAGTTCTTC. Translation gives CASSYSTSGVSSEQFF. This chain connects TRBV6-5 to TRBJ2-1, with 10 bases aligning to TRBD2. The V segment lost 0 bases and the J segment 9 bases; nucleotides outside the gene matches: 8. Germline CDR1 is MNHEY and CDR2 is SVGAGI. This CDR3 region has 16 residues.

This clonotype appeared a single time. V and J are TRBV6-5 and TRBJ1-2; tentative D call: TRBD1 (5 bases). Deletions cut 2 bases from V and 5 bases from J, with 15 bases between. CDR1 is MNHEY and CDR2 is SVGAGI in the germline V gene. CDR3 size: 15 residues. CDR3 residues: CASSYTRDSPYGYTF. DNA for the CDR3: TGTGCCAGCAGTTACACCAGGGATTCCCCTTATGGCTACACCTTC.

This rearrangement joins TRBV19 to TRBJ2-5; the match to TRBD2 covers 9 bases. Per germline, CDR1 LNHDA and CDR2 SQIVND (reference sequence). The V segment lost 8 bases and the J segment 2 bases; nucleotides outside the gene matches: 15. The CDR3 runs to 17 residues. CDR3 in DNA: TGTGCCAGTTCCGGGACAGTAAGACTAGCGGTACAAGAGACCCAGTACTTC. Its protein product is CASSGTVRLAVQETQYF.

The chain is built from TRBV7-9 and TRBJ1-2; D gene unclear. The germline V gene encodes CDR1 SEHNR and CDR2 FQNEAQ (reference sequence). The CDR3 extends over 14 amino acids. V was trimmed by 2 bases and J by 6 bases, leaving 13 bases between them. The CDR3 DNA reads TGTGCCAGCAGCTTAAATAAGGGTTGGAATGGCTACACCTTC. The encoded protein is CASSLNKGWNGYTF.

This clonotype was observed a few times. The chain links TRBV5-1 to TRBJ2-7; 9 bases match TRBD2. The V gene's germline CDR1 is SGHRS and CDR2 YFSETQ. V lost 4 bases to trimming and J lost 3 bases; unmatched junction nucleotides: 14. The CDR3 has 17 amino acids. CDR3 DNA sequence: TGCGCCAGCAGCCTGGGACTAGCAGGGGGAGTTGTCTACGAGCAGTACTTC. It yields the protein CASSLGLAGGVVYEQYF.

With regard to this clonotype: A read error may be the cause here, since a much bigger clone is one base away. This chain connects TRBV5-5 to TRBJ2-1, with TRBD1 as a possible D gene (6 bases). The J call could be wrong; TRBJ2-7 is a better fit for the DNA end. Germline V lookup: CDR1 SGHKS, CDR2 YYEKEE (reference sequence). The CDR3 sequence is 17 residues long. This chain's CDR3 is CASSVEVTGLTYNEQYF. The CDR3 DNA follows: TGTGCCAGCAGCGTCGAAGTGACAGGATTGACCTACAATGAGCAGTACTTC.